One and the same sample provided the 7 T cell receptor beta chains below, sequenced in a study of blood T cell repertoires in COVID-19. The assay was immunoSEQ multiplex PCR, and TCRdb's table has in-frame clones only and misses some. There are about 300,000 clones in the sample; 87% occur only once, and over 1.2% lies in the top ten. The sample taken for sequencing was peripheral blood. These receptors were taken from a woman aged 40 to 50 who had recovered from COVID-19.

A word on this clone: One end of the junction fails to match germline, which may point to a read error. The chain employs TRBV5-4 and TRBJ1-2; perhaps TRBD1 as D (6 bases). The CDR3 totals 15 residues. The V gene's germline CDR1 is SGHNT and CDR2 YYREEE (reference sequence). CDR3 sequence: CASSLATGNNNGYTF. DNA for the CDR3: TGTGCCAGCAGCTTGGCTACAGGGAATAACAATGGCTACACCTTC.

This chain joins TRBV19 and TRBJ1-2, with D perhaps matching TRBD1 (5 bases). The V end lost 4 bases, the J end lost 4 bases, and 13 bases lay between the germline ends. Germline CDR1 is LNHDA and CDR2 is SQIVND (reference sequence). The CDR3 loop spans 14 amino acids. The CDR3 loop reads CASSTTQGFYGYTF. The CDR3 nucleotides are TGTGCCAGTAGTACCACGCAGGGATTCTATGGCTACACCTTC.

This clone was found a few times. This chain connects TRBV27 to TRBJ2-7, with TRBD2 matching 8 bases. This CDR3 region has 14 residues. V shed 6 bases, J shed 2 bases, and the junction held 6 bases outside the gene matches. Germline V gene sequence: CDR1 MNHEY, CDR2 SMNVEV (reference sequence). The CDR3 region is CASSPRAGAYEQYF. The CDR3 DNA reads TGTGCCAGCAGCCCGAGAGCGGGGGCCTACGAGCAGTACTTC.

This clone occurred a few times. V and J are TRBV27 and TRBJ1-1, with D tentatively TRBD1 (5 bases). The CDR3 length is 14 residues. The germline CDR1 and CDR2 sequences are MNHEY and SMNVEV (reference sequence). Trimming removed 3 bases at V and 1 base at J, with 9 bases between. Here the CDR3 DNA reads TGTGCCAGCAGTTTTTGGGGCCCGAACACTGAAGCTTTCTTT. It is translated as CASSFWGPNTEAFF.

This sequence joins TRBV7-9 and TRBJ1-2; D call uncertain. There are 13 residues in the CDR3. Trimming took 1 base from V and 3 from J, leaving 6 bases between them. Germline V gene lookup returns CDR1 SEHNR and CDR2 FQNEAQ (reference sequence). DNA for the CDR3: TGTGCCAGCAGCTTAGGAACAGACTATGGCTACACCTTC. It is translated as CASSLGTDYGYTF.

CDR3: CASSPDRAEDYGYTF. In nucleotides, the CDR3 is TGCGCCAGCAGCCCGGACAGGGCAGAGGACTATGGCTACACCTTC. The V gene is TRBV5-1, the J gene TRBJ1-2; 8 bases are shared with TRBD1. CDR1 is SGHRS, CDR2 YFSETQ, per germline. The CDR3 sequence is 15 residues long. V dropped 4 bases and J dropped 3; count of bases not matched to a gene: 8. Using reference TRBV5-1 and TRBJ1-2 for the parts outside the CDR3, the full variable domain is KAGVTQTPRYLIKTRGQQVTLSCSPISGHRSVSWYQQTPGQGLQFLFEYFSETQRNKGNFPGRFSGRQFSNSRSEMNVSTLELGDSALYLCASSPDRAEDYGYTFGSGTRLTVV.

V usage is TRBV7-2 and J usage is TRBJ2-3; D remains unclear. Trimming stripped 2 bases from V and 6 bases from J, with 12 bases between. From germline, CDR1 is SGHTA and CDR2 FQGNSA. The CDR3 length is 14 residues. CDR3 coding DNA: TGTGCCAGCAGCTTAATGGGTCGGGTGGATACGCAGTATTTT. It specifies CASSLMGRVDTQYF. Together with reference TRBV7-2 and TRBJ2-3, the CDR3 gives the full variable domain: GAGVSQSPSNKVTEKGKDVELRCDPISGHTALYWYRQSLGQGLEFLIYFQGNSAPDKSGLPSDRFSAERTGGSVSTLTIQRTQQEDSAVYLCASSLMGRVDTQYFGPGTRLTVL.